The source of this T cell receptor beta chain is a study of cytomegalovirus exposure and HLA in healthy donors. Germline values: CDR1 LNHDA, CDR2 SQIVND (reference sequence). The CDR3 extends over 14 amino acids. With 3 bases clipped from V and 15 bases from J, the junction kept 12 bases outside the gene matches. This clone came up once. Assay used: immunoSEQ multiplex PCR; TCRdb lists only in-frame clones, some missing. The repertoire includes around 150,000 clones, around 85% of them detected once, and 2% to 2.5% sits in the top ten. This chain uses TRBV19 with TRBJ2-1, with 9 bases matching TRBD2. Material: PBMCs. The source is a man younger than 45 in good health and CMV-seropositive. CDR3 protein: CASSMRTSVPQTFF. The CDR3, as DNA: TGTGCCAGTAGTATGAGGACTAGCGTTCCCCAAACGTTCTTC.